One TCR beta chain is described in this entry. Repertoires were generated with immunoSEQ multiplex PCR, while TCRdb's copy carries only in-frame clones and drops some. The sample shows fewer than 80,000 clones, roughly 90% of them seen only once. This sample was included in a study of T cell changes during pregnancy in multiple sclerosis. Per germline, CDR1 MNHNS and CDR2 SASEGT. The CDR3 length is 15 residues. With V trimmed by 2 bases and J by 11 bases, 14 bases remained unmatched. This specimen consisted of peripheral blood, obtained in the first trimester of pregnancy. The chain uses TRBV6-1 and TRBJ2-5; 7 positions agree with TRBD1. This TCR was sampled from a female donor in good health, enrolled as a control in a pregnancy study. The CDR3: CASSETRGSGWEQYF. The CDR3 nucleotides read TGTGCCAGCAGTGAAACCAGGGGGTCGGGATGGGAGCAGTACTTC.